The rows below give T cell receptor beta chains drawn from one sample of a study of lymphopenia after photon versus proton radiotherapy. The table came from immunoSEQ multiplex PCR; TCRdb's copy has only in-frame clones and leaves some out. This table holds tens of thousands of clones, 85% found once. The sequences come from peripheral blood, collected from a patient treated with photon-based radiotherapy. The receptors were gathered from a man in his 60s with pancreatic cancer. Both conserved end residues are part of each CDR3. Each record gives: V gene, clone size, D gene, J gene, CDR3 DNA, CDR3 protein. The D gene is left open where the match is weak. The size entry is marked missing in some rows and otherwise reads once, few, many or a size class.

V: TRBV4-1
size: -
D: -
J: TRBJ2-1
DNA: TGCGCCAGCAGCCAAATTGACATCATCTCCTACAATGAGCAGTTCTTC
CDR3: CASSQIDIISYNEQFF

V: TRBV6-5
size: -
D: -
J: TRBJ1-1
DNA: TGTGCCAGCAGTTTCCGGGGAGGGAACACTGAAGCTTTCTTT
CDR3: CASSFRGGNTEAFF

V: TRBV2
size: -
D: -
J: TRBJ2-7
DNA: TGTGCCAGCGGGGACAACGCCTACGAGCAGTACTTC
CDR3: CASGDNAYEQYF

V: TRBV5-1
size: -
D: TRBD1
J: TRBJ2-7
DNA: TGCGCCAGCAGCTTGATAGGGGGCCGATCCTACGAGCAGTACTTC
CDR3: CASSLIGGRSYEQYF

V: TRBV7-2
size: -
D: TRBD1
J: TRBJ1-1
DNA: TGTGCCAGCAGGGGGGGACAGCAGTACACTGAAGCTTTCTTT
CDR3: CASRGGQQYTEAFF

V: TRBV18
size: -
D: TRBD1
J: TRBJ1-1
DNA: TGTGCCAGCTCGCGGGACAGGCTCACTGAAGCTTTCTTT
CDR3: CASSRDRLTEAFF

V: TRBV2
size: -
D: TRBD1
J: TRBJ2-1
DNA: TGTGCCAGCCGGGACAGTTACTCCTACAATGAGCAGTTCTTC
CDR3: CASRDSYSYNEQFF

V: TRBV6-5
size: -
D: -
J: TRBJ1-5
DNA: TGTGCCAGCAGAACCACAGGGCTTAATCAGCCCCAGCATTTT
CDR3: CASRTTGLNQPQHF

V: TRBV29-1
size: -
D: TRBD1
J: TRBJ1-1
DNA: TGCAGCGTTAAAGGGGGACAGGGTAGTACCGTAATGAACACTGAAGCTTTCTTT
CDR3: CSVKGGQGSTVMNTEAFF

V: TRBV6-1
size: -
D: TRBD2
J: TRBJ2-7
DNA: TGTGCCACCCGGACTAGCGGGGGCAGCTCCTACGAGCAGTACTTC
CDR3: CATRTSGGSSYEQYF

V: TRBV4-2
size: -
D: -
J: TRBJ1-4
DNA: TGTGCCAGCAGCCAAGGAACCAGTGAAAAACTGTTTTTT
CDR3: CASSQGTSEKLFF

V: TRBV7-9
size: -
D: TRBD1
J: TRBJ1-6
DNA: TGTGCCAGCAGCCGTATAGGACAGGGTAAAAATTCACCCCTCCACTTT
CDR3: CASSRIGQGKNSPLHF

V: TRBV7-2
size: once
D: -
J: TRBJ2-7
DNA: TGTGCCAGCAGCTTAGTCAAGAGCTCCTACGAGCAGTACTTC
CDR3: CASSLVKSSYEQYF

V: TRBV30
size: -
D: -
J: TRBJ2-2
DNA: TGTGCCTGGAGTTTTGGTGGCACCGGGGAGCTGTTTTTT
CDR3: CAWSFGGTGELFF

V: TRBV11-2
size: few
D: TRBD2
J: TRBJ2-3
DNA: TGTGCCAGCAGCCCGACTAGCGGGGCCAAGTATTTT
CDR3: CASSPTSGAKYF

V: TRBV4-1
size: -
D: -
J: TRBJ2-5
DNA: TGCGCCAGCAGCCAGGGAAGCCAAGAGACCCAGTACTTC
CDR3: CASSQGSQETQYF

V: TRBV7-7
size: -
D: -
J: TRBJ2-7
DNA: TGTGCTAGCAGCTTAGGGGACGGACCATCCTACGAGCAGTACTTC
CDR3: CASSLGDGPSYEQYF

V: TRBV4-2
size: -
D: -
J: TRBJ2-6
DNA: TGTGCCAGCAGCCCCGAGCGAACCGTCGTCCTGACTTTC
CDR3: CASSPERTVVLTF

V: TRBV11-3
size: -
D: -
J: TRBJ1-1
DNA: TGTGCCAGCAGCTCCCGGAACACTGAAGCTTTCTTT
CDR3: CASSSRNTEAFF

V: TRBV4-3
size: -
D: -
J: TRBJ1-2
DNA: TGCGCCAGCAGCCAAGTTGGATGGGAAGGCTATGGCTACACCTTC
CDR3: CASSQVGWEGYGYTF

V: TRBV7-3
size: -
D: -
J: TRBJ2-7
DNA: TGTGCCAGCAGCTTAAATGGCAGGGTCAACGAGCAGTACTTC
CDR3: CASSLNGRVNEQYF

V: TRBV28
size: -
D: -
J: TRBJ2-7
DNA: TGTGCCAGCAGTCCGACAGCTTACGAGCAGTACTTC
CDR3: CASSPTAYEQYF

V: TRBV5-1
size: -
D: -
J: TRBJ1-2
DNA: TGCGCCAGCAGCTTGGAGCCACAGGGCTTGGGGAGTCTAAACTATGGCTACACCTTC
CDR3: CASSLEPQGLGSLNYGYTF

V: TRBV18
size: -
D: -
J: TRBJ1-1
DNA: TGTGCCAGCACCGAGCAATCGAACACTGAAGCTTTCTTT
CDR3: CASTEQSNTEAFF

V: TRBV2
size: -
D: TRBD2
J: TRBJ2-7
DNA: TGTGCCAGCAGTGAACTAGTAGCGGGGGGTGGAGAGCAGTACTTC
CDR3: CASSELVAGGGEQYF

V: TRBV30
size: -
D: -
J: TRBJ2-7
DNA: TGTGCCTGGAGTGTAGGGGACGGCCTGAGGGAGCAGTACTTC
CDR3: CAWSVGDGLREQYF

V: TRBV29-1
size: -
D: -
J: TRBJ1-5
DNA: TGCAGCGTTGTCACAGGGTTCAATCAGCCCCAGCATTTT
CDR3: CSVVTGFNQPQHF

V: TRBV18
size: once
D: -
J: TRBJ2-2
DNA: TGTGCCAGCTCACCAAGCATCTCGGCTGCGACCGGGGAGCTGTTTTTT
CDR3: CASSPSISAATGELFF

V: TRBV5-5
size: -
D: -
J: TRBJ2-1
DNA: TGTGCCAGCAGGGGTGCGGGGATTAATGAGCAGTTCTTC
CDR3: CASRGAGINEQFF

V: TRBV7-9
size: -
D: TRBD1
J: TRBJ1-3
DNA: TGTGCCGGGACCACAGGGGACTCTGGAAACACCATATATTTT
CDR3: CAGTTGDSGNTIYF

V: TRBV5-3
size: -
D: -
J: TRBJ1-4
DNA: TGTGCCAGAAGCCATGTACGGGAGCGGGACTTCTCTTTGGAATATAATGAAAAACTGTTTTTT
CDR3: CARSHVRERDFSLEYNEKLFF

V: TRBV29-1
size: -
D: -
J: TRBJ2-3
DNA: TGCAGCGTTGCTCAGAGCACAGATACGCAGTATTTT
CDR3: CSVAQSTDTQYF

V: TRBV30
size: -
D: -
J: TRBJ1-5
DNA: TGTGCCTGGAGGGGGGTGGGAGTCAATCAGCCCCAGCATTTT
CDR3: CAWRGVGVNQPQHF

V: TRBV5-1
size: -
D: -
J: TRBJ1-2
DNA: TGCGCCAGCAGCTTGGAATCCACCAACTATGGCTACACCTTC
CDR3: CASSLESTNYGYTF

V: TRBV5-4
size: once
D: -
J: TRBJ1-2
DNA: TGTGCCAGCAGGGGTGATGGGGTTGCTAACTATGGCTACACCTTC
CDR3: CASRGDGVANYGYTF

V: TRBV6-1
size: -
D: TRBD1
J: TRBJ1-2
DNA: TGTGCCAGCAGTGAAACCCCGGGACAGAACTATGGCTACACCTTC
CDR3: CASSETPGQNYGYTF

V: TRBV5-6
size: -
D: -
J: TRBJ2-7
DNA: TGTGCCAGCAGCCAAAACGTAAACTCCTACGAGCAGTACTTC
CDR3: CASSQNVNSYEQYF

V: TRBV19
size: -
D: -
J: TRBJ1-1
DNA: TGTGCCAGTACCTATAAGGACACTGAAGCTTTCTTT
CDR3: CASTYKDTEAFF

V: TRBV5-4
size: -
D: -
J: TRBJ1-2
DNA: TGTGCCAGCAGCTTGGGCGGGGGGGTTAACTATGGCTACACCTTC
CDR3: CASSLGGGVNYGYTF

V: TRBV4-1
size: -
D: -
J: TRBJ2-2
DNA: TGCGCCAGCAGCCGGTGGTCCGGGCGTATTAATCGGGACACCGGGGAGCTGTTTTTT
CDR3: CASSRWSGRINRDTGELFF

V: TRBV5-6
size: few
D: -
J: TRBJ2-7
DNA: TGTGCCAGCAGCTTGGCCCCCCAGGGCGCCTACGAGCAGTACTTC
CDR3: CASSLAPQGAYEQYF

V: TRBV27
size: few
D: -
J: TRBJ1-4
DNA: TGTGCCAGTTCGGGCTACAGGGAGGGAGGTGAAAAACTGTTTTTT
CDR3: CASSGYREGGEKLFF

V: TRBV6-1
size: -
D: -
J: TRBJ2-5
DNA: TGTGCCAGCAGTGAACTGTTTAAGGGGGGGATCAATCGAGAGACCCAGTACTTC
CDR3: CASSELFKGGINRETQYF

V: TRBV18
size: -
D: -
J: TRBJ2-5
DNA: TGTGCCAGCTCACCTTCAGGGGGGAAGGAGACCCAGTACTTC
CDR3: CASSPSGGKETQYF

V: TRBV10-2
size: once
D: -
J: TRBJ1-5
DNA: TGCGCCAGCAGAGACGGCTATAGCAATCAGCCCCAGCATTTT
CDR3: CASRDGYSNQPQHF

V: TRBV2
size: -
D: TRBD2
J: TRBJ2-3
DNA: TGTGCCAGCAGTGATCGCGGGGGGGCAAATACGCAGTATTTT
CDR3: CASSDRGGANTQYF

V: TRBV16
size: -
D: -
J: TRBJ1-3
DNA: TGTGCCAGCAGCCAATTCCTAGAGCCGGCATCTGGAAACACCATATATTTT
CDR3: CASSQFLEPASGNTIYF

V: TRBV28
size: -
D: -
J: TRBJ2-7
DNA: TGTGCCAGCAACCCTCCGGGGGGCGCGGTCTACGAGCAGTACTTC
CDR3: CASNPPGGAVYEQYF

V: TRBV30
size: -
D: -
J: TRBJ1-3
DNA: TGTGCCTGGAGTGTCGGTGTGGAGGGAAACACCATATATTTT
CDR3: CAWSVGVEGNTIYF

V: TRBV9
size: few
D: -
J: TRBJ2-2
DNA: TGTGCCAGCAGGGGGGTGGCCACCGGGGAGCTGTTTTTT
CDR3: CASRGVATGELFF

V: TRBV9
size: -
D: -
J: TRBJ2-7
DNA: TGTGCCAGCAGCGTAGACCACAGCACCTACGAGCAGTACTTC
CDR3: CASSVDHSTYEQYF

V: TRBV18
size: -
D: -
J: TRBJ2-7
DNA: TGTGCCAGCTCACCAGTGGGAAGCGAGCAGTACTTC
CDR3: CASSPVGSEQYF